The rows below give T cell receptor beta chains drawn from one sample of a study of Graves' ophthalmopathy and Graves' hyperthyroidism. TCRdb independently ran MiXCR on the multiplex PCR reads; one entry per CDR3 protein. The sample carries about 1.1 million distinct CDR3 sequences, about 36% recorded once. Sequencing was done on a sample of peripheral blood or thyroid tissue (not recorded which). These receptor sequences come from an adult man with Graves' hyperthyroidism. The CDR3 runs from the conserved cysteine through the conserved F or W. D genes are given only for firm matches. Size tells how often a clone was seen (once, few, many) or the class of an expanded clone, and some rows leave it out.

j_call cdr3_length clone_size d_call v_call cdr3_nt cdr3_aa
TRBJ1-1 12 NA NA TRBV7-2 TGTGCCAGCAGCAGCCGCGGGATTGAAGCTTTCTTT CASSSRGIEAFF
TRBJ1-1 14 many TRBD1 TRBV12-3/TRBV12-4 TGTGCCAGCAGTTTTAACAGGGGTAACACTGAAGCTTTCTTT CASSFNRGNTEAFF
TRBJ2-2 17 few NA TRBV4-3 TGCGCCAGCAGCCAAGAGGACATGGTCATCGTCTCCGGGGAGCTGTTTTTT CASSQEDMVIVSGELFF
TRBJ1-1 12 few TRBD1 TRBV28 TGTGCCAGCAGTTTCCAAACAGGGGGAGCTTTCTTT CASSFQTGGAFF
TRBJ1-2 15 NA NA TRBV3-1 TGTGCCAGCAGCCAAGAAATCAGGGGCGGCTATGGCTACACCTTC CASSQEIRGGYGYTF
TRBJ1-1 15 NA NA TRBV11-3 TGTGCCAGCAGCCCGGGGGGTGCATCGGGTACTGAAGCTTTCTTT CASSPGGASGTEAFF
TRBJ1-1 15 NA TRBD1 TRBV10-3 TGTGCCATCAGTGGGGGACAGGGGCTAAACACTGAAGCTTTCTTT CAISGGQGLNTEAFF
TRBJ2-7 15 few TRBD2 TRBV5-1 TGCGCCAGCAGCTCAAGCGGGATAGGAACCTACGAGCAGTACTTC CASSSSGIGTYEQYF
TRBJ2-7 15 NA NA TRBV25-1 TGCGCCAGCAGCCGAGCCTCGGGACAAATCTACGAGCAGTACTTC CASSRASGQIYEQYF
TRBJ2-5 12 NA NA TRBV15 TGTACCACCAGCAGAGAAGGGCAGCCCCAGTACTTC CTTSREGQPQYF
TRBJ2-5 13 NA NA TRBV10-3 TGTGCCATCAGCGATCCGGGACAAGAGACCCAGTACTTC CAISDPGQETQYF
TRBJ1-5 13 few NA TRBV25-1 TGTGCCAGCAGTCTAGACCCGCATCAGCCCCAGCATTTT CASSLDPHQPQHF
TRBJ1-5 13 few NA TRBV10-3 TGTGCCATCAGTGAAGGGGATGGTCAGCCCCAGCATTTT CAISEGDGQPQHF
TRBJ2-7 15 many TRBD1 TRBV7-9 TGTGCCAGCAGCCTAGCCGGAGACAGGGGTCACGAGCAGTACTTC CASSLAGDRGHEQYF
TRBJ2-5 10 NA NA TRBV7-7 TGTGCCAGCAGCTTAGACAGCCAGTACTTC CASSLDSQYF
TRBJ2-7 15 NA TRBD2 TRBV6-5 TGTGCCAGCAGTTTCCGACTAGCGGGAGCCTACGAGCAGTACTTC CASSFRLAGAYEQYF
TRBJ1-5 16 many NA TRBV20-1 TGCAGTGCTAGAGCCGGGACACCTTATAGCAATCAGCCCCAGCATTTT CSARAGTPYSNQPQHF
TRBJ1-2 13 many TRBD1 TRBV29-1 TGCAGCGTTGAAGGAGACAGGGAATATGGCTACACCTTC CSVEGDREYGYTF
TRBJ2-7 14 many NA TRBV7-9 TGTGCCAGCAGCTTAGCGGGACTTCCTCACGAGCAGTACTTC CASSLAGLPHEQYF
TRBJ1-5 14 many TRBD1 TRBV20-1 TGCAGTGCTCCTGACAGGGGGCCTAGTCAGCCCCAGCATTTT CSAPDRGPSQPQHF
TRBJ2-2 15 many TRBD2 TRBV11-3 TGTGCCAGCAGCTTATATCCTAGCGGGGCCGGGGAGCTGTTTTTT CASSLYPSGAGELFF
TRBJ1-1 15 NA TRBD1 TRBV2 TGTGCCAGCAGCTTACCGGGACAGGGGGAGACTGAAGCTTTCTTT CASSLPGQGETEAFF
TRBJ1-1 13 many TRBD1 TRBV19 TGTGCCAGTAGCGGGACAGGGGCCACTGAAGCTTTCTTT CASSGTGATEAFF
TRBJ1-6 16 NA NA TRBV25-1 TGTGCCAGCAGCCCTCGGGGCGGGGGCATGAATTCACCCCTCCACTTT CASSPRGGGMNSPLHF
TRBJ1-2 14 NA NA TRBV4-1 TGCGCCAGCAACCAAAGGCAGCTTAATTATGGCTACACCTTC CASNQRQLNYGYTF
TRBJ2-7 15 many TRBD1 TRBV11-2 TGTGCCAGCAGCTTAGACCACCGGGACAGCAACGAGCAGTACTTC CASSLDHRDSNEQYF
TRBJ1-6 16 NA TRBD1 TRBV5-5 TGTGCCAGCAGCCCATGGGACAGGTCAAATAATTCACCCCTCCACTTT CASSPWDRSNNSPLHF
TRBJ1-5 17 few NA TRBV4-1 TGCGCCAGCAGCCATATCAGCGCGAATGCGGCCAATCAGCCCCAGCATTTT CASSHISANAANQPQHF
TRBJ1-2 16 many NA TRBV10-3 TGTGCCATCAGTGGATATCCTGGGGCAGAGGACTATGGCTACACCTTC CAISGYPGAEDYGYTF
TRBJ1-2 14 few TRBD1 TRBV6-5 TGTGCCAGCAGTTTCGAGTCAGGGGGCTATGGCTACACCTTC CASSFESGGYGYTF
TRBJ1-5 14 many NA TRBV24-1 TGTGCCACCAGTCCTCAGAGCCTCGATCAGCCCCAGCATTTT CATSPQSLDQPQHF
TRBJ1-5 16 few TRBD1 TRBV10-3 TGTGCCACCACTGAGAACAGGGGAGAGGGCAATCAGCCCCAGCATTTT CATTENRGEGNQPQHF
TRBJ1-2 15 once NA TRBV12-3/TRBV12-4 TGTGCCAGCAGGCTCCTCACCGGGGAGAACTATGGCTACACCTTC CASRLLTGENYGYTF
TRBJ2-5 13 many NA TRBV10-3 TGTGCCTCCGAAGACGCAGGGCGAGAGACCCAGTACTTC CASEDAGRETQYF
TRBJ1-4 14 NA NA TRBV5-1 TGCGCCAGCAGCGACAGCCCTTTTAATGAAAAACTGTTTTTT CASSDSPFNEKLFF
TRBJ1-4 14 few NA TRBV11-2 TGTGCCAGCAGCTTAGGGATGCTCGGCGAAAAACTGTTTTTT CASSLGMLGEKLFF
TRBJ1-1 11 few NA TRBV29-1 TGCAGCAGTGGGTATGGGACTGAAGTTTTCTTT CSSGYGTEVFF
TRBJ2-7 12 few NA TRBV10-3 TGTGCCATCAGCTTGGGAGCCTACGAGCAGTACTTC CAISLGAYEQYF
TRBJ1-3 13 many NA TRBV29-1 TGCAGCGTTGAACGGGGGGAAGGAAACACCATATATTTT CSVERGEGNTIYF
TRBJ2-7 13 NA TRBD1 TRBV10-3 TGTGCCATCAAGGGACAGGGGGGCTACGAGCAGTACTTC CAIKGQGGYEQYF
TRBJ2-7 16 many TRBD1 TRBV7-9 TGTGCCAGCAGCTTGGGGACAGGGACCTACTCCTACGAGCAGTACTTC CASSLGTGTYSYEQYF
TRBJ1-3 17 many NA TRBV4-1 TGCGCCAGCAGCCAGCTAACAGGAGCAGGCTCTGGAAACACCATATATTTT CASSQLTGAGSGNTIYF
TRBJ1-5 15 many TRBD1 TRBV7-2 TGTGCCAGCAGCTTTCAGGGGACAGGCAATCAGCCCCAGCATTTT CASSFQGTGNQPQHF